This is a list of T cell receptor beta chains from one sample in a study of blood T cell repertoires in COVID-19. Method: immunoSEQ multiplex PCR; TCRdb's copy keeps in-frame clones and lacks some. The sample includes around 200,000 clones, 83% of them seen just once. The sequenced sample consisted of peripheral blood. The receptor source for this set is a woman between 25 and 40 years old with COVID-19, enrolled during active disease. Both conserved end residues are part of each CDR3. Fields, in order: D gene, J gene, clone size, CDR3 length, V gene, CDR3 DNA, CDR3 protein. A D gene is named only where the DNA matches it firmly. Clone size is given for some rows only: seen once, a few or many times, or a class if the clone is expanded.

>TRBD1|TRBJ2-3|.|16|TRBV4-3
TGCGCCAGCAGCCAAGACAGGGGGCTAGGCACAGATACGCAGTATTTT
CASSQDRGLGTDTQYF
>.|TRBJ1-5|.|16|TRBV4-1
TGCGCCAGCAGCCAACTTGGAGAAGGGGGCAATCAGCCCCAGCATTTT
CASSQLGEGGNQPQHF
>TRBD2|TRBJ2-2|.|15|TRBV18
TGTGCCAGCCCTGGGAGCGCGGGAGAACCCGGGGAGCTGTTTTTT
CASPGSAGEPGELFF
>.|TRBJ1-1|.|15|TRBV9
TGTGCCAGCAGCGTAAGGGGTTCCGGGAACACTGAAGCTTTCTTT
CASSVRGSGNTEAFF
>.|TRBJ2-7|few|14|TRBV5-1
TGCGCCAGCAGCCTAACAGGGATTGTGGACGAGCAGTACTTC
CASSLTGIVDEQYF
>TRBD2|TRBJ2-1|.|15|TRBV9
TGTGCCAGCAGCGTAGTTCAAGATCTAGCGGGAGAGCAGTTCTTC
CASSVVQDLAGEQFF
>TRBD1|TRBJ1-2|.|17|TRBV18
TGTGCCAGCTCATCCGACGAAAAACCAGGGGGCCTATATGGCTACACCTTC
CASSSDEKPGGLYGYTF
>TRBD1|TRBJ1-2|.|18|TRBV18
TGTGCCAGCTCACCAGTGGACAGGGCTATGTCTGGTAACTATGGCTACACCTTC
CASSPVDRAMSGNYGYTF
>.|TRBJ1-6|.|15|TRBV27
TGTGCCAGCAGTTTAATGCGGGGTGCGAATTCACCCCTCCACTTT
CASSLMRGANSPLHF
>.|TRBJ2-7|.|14|TRBV25-1
TGTGCCAGCAGTGATCCCCAGGGAACCTCCGAGCAGTACTTC
CASSDPQGTSEQYF
>TRBD2|TRBJ2-2|.|17|TRBV5-6
TGTGCCAGCAGCTTGGTGCTAGCGGGACGGGCCACCGGGGAGCTGTTTTTT
CASSLVLAGRATGELFF
>TRBD1|TRBJ2-5|.|15|TRBV6-2/TRBV6-3
TGTGCCAGCAGTTACGTACAGGGGGCGCGGGAGACCCAGTACTTC
CASSYVQGARETQYF
>.|TRBJ2-5|.|15|TRBV9
TGTGCCAGCAGCGTAGTTGGTGCAGGGTTGGAGACCCAGTACTTC
CASSVVGAGLETQYF
>.|TRBJ2-6|few|16|TRBV19
TGTGCCAGTAGTCCAGGGACAAGCTCTGGGGCCAACGTCCTGACTTTC
CASSPGTSSGANVLTF
>.|TRBJ1-1|.|14|TRBV27
TGTGCCAGCAGTTTCGGGACTACCAACACTGAAGCTTTCTTT
CASSFGTTNTEAFF
>.|TRBJ2-1|.|14|TRBV2
TGTGCCAGCAGCCTGGAGAGCTCCTACAATGAGCAGTTCTTC
CASSLESSYNEQFF
>.|TRBJ2-1|few|15|TRBV7-9
TGTGCCAGCAGCTTCTCCGAGACAGCAAACAATGAGCAGTTCTTC
CASSFSETANNEQFF
>.|TRBJ1-1|.|11|TRBV5-6
TGTGCCAGCAGCTATTCCGGTGAAGCTTTCTTT
CASSYSGEAFF
>.|TRBJ2-1|.|15|TRBV6-6
TGTGCCAGCAACCTTGGACTGTCCTCCTACAATGAGCAGTTCTTC
CASNLGLSSYNEQFF
>.|TRBJ1-5|.|14|TRBV19
TGTGCCAGTCAAGCGGGGGGATGGAATCAGCCCCAGCATTTT
CASQAGGWNQPQHF
>TRBD2|TRBJ2-3|once|17|TRBV7-6
TGTGCCAGCAGCTTGGGAGCGGGAGGGCCAGAGACAGATACGCAGTATTTT
CASSLGAGGPETDTQYF
>.|TRBJ1-4|.|18|TRBV15
TGTGCCACCAGCAGAGGGAACCCAGGGCTAGGGACTAATGAAAAACTGTTTTTT
CATSRGNPGLGTNEKLFF